Below, one T cell receptor (beta chain) is given with its context. The data derive from a study of shared clonotypes between healthy human individuals. Trimming took off 6 bases at V and 9 bases at J, with 12 bases between the two ends. The CDR3 has 12 amino acids. Germline lookup yields CDR1 MNHNS and CDR2 SASEGT. Naive CD8 cells, CD45RO-negative and positively selected for CCR7, excluded terminally differentiated effector memory CD45RA+ cells. Assay: immunoSEQ multiplex PCR; the TCRdb copy retains only in-frame clones and omits some. The sample has around 700,000 clones, roughly nine tenths seen once.

Sequenced: naive CD8+ T cells sorted from blood. The V gene is TRBV6-1, the J gene TRBJ2-1; a weak D match, TRBD1 (5 bases). This TCR was sampled from a man younger than 45 in good health. The DNA of the CDR3 is TGTGCCAGCAGACCCAGGGTTGCTGAGCAGTTCTTC. It is translated as CASRPRVAEQFF.